This TCR beta chain was observed in a study of blood T cell repertoires in COVID-19. In the study overall: T cells, B-cell-depleted T cells, or PBMCs provided the cDNA or gDNA that served as material.

Per the study methods: For nucleated cells, counts were estimated from reference gene primer amplification. Profiled with immunoSEQ multiplex PCR; TCRdb holds only in-frame clones, not every one. That table furnishes V, J and clone size, whereas the DNA furnished D and trimming. This table has over 150,000 clones, about 86% appearing once. After removal of 0 bases from V and 7 bases from J, the junction contained 3 bases not matched to a gene. The germline CDR1 and CDR2 sequences are SNHLY and FYNNEI. The CDR3 covers 14 residues. This chain connects TRBV2 to TRBJ1-5; 7 positions agree with TRBD1. This receptor was obtained from a man aged 50-59 years with active or convalescent COVID-19. The sample was peripheral blood. CDR3 DNA: TGTGCCAGCAGTGAAGCACAGGGGCCCCAGCCCCAGCATTTT. Its translation is CASSEAQGPQPQHF.